The rows below give T cell receptor beta chains drawn from one sample of a study of T cells after yellow fever vaccination. TCRdb re-called the 5' RACE reads with MiXCR, one entry per CDR3 protein. The table has approximately 96,000 distinct CDR3 sequences, roughly 10% seen once. The sequencing used CD8+ T cells not binding an NS4B(214-222) dextramer, sorted from PBMCs, collected about 2 weeks after the first yellow fever vaccination. The receptors come from a man between 18 and 35 years old who received the YFV17D yellow fever vaccine. Both conserved end residues are part of each CDR3. D genes are given only for firm matches. For some rows the clone size is stated as once, few or many, or as a class when expanded; others skip it.

V,J,size,D,CDR3,DNA
TRBV4-1,TRBJ2-2,-,-,CASSHSAGVNFNTGELFF,TGCGCCAGCAGCCATTCTGCCGGGGTCAACTTTAACACCGGGGAGCTGTTTTTT
TRBV4-2,TRBJ1-2,-,-,CASSQEAAAEPNYGYTF,TGTGCCAGCAGCCAAGAAGCGGCCGCAGAGCCTAACTATGGCTACACCTTC
TRBV18,TRBJ2-7,-,-,CASSPPFTYEQYF,TGTGCCAGCTCACCACCGTTTACATACGAGCAGTACTTC
TRBV4-1,TRBJ2-2,many,-,CASSQEYITGELFF,TGCGCCAGCAGCCAAGAATACATAACCGGGGAGCTGTTTTTT
TRBV6-5,TRBJ2-2,few,-,CASSYSGRRNTGELFF,TGTGCCAGCAGTTACTCGGGGAGACGGAACACCGGGGAGCTGTTTTTT
TRBV6-5,TRBJ1-1,-,-,CASSYLGAGHTNTEAFF,TGTGCCAGCAGTTACCTTGGCGCGGGACACACGAACACTGAAGCTTTCTTT
TRBV7-2,TRBJ1-1,few,TRBD1,CASKLGTGGTEAFF,TGTGCCAGTAAGCTTGGGACAGGGGGAACTGAAGCTTTCTTT
TRBV7-6,TRBJ2-2,few,-,CASSPGGGQELFF,TGTGCCAGCAGCCCAGGGGGGGGACAGGAGCTGTTTTTT
TRBV24-1,TRBJ2-1,few,-,CATSSSYNEQFF,TGTGCCACCAGTAGTTCCTACAATGAGCAGTTCTTC
TRBV29-1,TRBJ2-5,few,-,CSERRETQYF,TGCAGCGAGCGCCGGGAGACCCAGTACTTC
TRBV20-1,TRBJ1-6,-,-,CSARDQGLGDNSPLHF,TGCAGTGCTAGAGATCAAGGGTTGGGAGATAATTCACCCCTCCACTTT
TRBV19,TRBJ2-2,few,TRBD1,CASSSDRANTGELFF,TGTGCCAGTAGCAGCGACAGGGCAAACACCGGGGAGCTGTTTTTT
TRBV4-1,TRBJ2-3,-,TRBD1,CASSRTGRLTDTQYF,TGCGCCAGCAGCCGGACAGGGCGCCTCACAGATACGCAGTATTTT
TRBV15,TRBJ1-5,-,TRBD1,CATSTGQDGSNQPQHF,TGTGCCACCAGCACTGGACAGGACGGGAGCAATCAGCCCCAGCATTTT
TRBV4-1,TRBJ1-1,few,-,CASSQGITGGSAFF,TGCGCCAGCAGCCAAGGGATTACCGGAGGGTCAGCTTTCTTT
TRBV6-1,TRBJ1-2,-,TRBD1,CASREGQGFYGYTF,TGTGCCAGCAGGGAGGGACAGGGCTTCTATGGCTACACCTTC
TRBV4-2,TRBJ1-2,-,-,CASSQGPRDNYGYTF,TGTGCCAGCAGCCAAGGGCCCCGGGACAACTATGGCTACACCTTC
TRBV20-1,TRBJ2-5,-,TRBD2,CSAEIASGTQETQYF,TGCAGTGCCGAGATAGCTAGCGGGACTCAAGAGACCCAGTACTTC
TRBV13,TRBJ2-5,-,TRBD2,CASSRGVEETQYF,TGTGCCAGCAGCCGGGGGGTGGAAGAGACCCAGTACTTC
TRBV14,TRBJ2-5,-,-,CASYFAPETQYF,TGTGCCAGCTACTTCGCGCCCGAGACCCAGTACTTC
TRBV29-1,TRBJ2-7,-,-,CSVDTGAYEQYF,TGCAGCGTTGATACAGGAGCCTACGAGCAGTACTTC
TRBV4-3,TRBJ2-3,few,-,CASSQNIGTLNTQYF,TGCGCCAGCAGCCAAAATATCGGGACACTTAATACGCAGTATTTT
TRBV15,TRBJ2-1,once,-,CATSGIGGNYNEQFF,TGTGCCACCAGCGGGATCGGGGGAAACTACAATGAGCAGTTCTTC
TRBV4-1,TRBJ1-4,-,-,CASSLPGDEKLFF,TGCGCCAGCAGCCTGCCAGGCGATGAAAAACTGTTTTTT
TRBV11-2,TRBJ2-1,-,-,CASTPGRGFYNEQFF,TGTGCCAGCACCCCGGGCAGGGGTTTTTACAATGAGCAGTTCTTC
TRBV20-1,TRBJ2-7,-,TRBD1,CSASEWTGGYEQYF,TGCAGTGCTAGTGAGTGGACAGGGGGCTACGAGCAGTACTTC
TRBV5-6,TRBJ1-5,-,-,CASSLGPEMLNQPQHF,TGTGCCAGCAGCTTGGGTCCGGAGATGCTCAATCAGCCCCAGCATTTT
TRBV3-1,TRBJ2-7,few,-,CASSQSRLRSYEQYF,TGTGCCAGCAGCCAAAGTAGACTACGCTCCTACGAGCAGTACTTC
TRBV7-2,TRBJ2-3,few,TRBD2,CASSYSGGGTDTQYF,TGTGCCAGCAGTTATAGCGGGGGAGGAACAGATACGCAGTATTTT
TRBV20-1,TRBJ2-1,-,TRBD2,CSAKGLAGERNEQFF,TGCAGTGCTAAGGGACTAGCGGGGGAGAGGAATGAGCAGTTCTTC
TRBV4-1,TRBJ2-5,few,-,CASSQEAPPPQETQYF,TGCGCCAGCAGCCAAGAAGCCCCGCCCCCCCAAGAGACCCAGTACTTC
TRBV6-5,TRBJ1-1,-,-,CASSFGRDHTEAFF,TGTGCCAGCAGTTTTGGCAGGGACCACACTGAAGCTTTCTTT
TRBV4-1,TRBJ2-6,few,TRBD1,CASSQRQGAHSGANVLTF,TGCGCCAGCAGCCAAAGGCAGGGGGCGCACAGTGGGGCCAACGTCCTGACTTTC
TRBV12-3/TRBV12-4,TRBJ1-5,many,-,CASSFWGVNQPQHF,TGTGCCAGCAGTTTTTGGGGAGTGAATCAGCCCCAGCATTTT
TRBV5-5,TRBJ2-7,few,-,CASRKGTSLSYEQYF,TGTGCCAGCAGGAAAGGGACAAGCCTCTCCTACGAGCAGTACTTC
TRBV4-1,TRBJ1-1,-,TRBD1,CASSQVRDSTEAFF,TGCGCCAGCAGCCAGGTCCGGGACAGTACTGAAGCTTTCTTT
TRBV5-8,TRBJ2-1,-,TRBD2,CASRWGGEAYNEQFF,TGTGCCAGCAGATGGGGGGGAGAGGCTTACAATGAGCAGTTCTTC
TRBV19,TRBJ2-3,few,-,CASSPRGWTDTQYF,TGTGCCAGTAGCCCCCGGGGGTGGACAGATACGCAGTATTTT
TRBV3-1,TRBJ2-1,-,-,CASGLDNEQFF,TGTGCCAGTGGCCTGGACAATGAGCAGTTCTTC
TRBV6-2/TRBV6-3,TRBJ2-1,few,-,CASSYWPGNPGTEAYNEQFF,TGTGCCAGCAGTTACTGGCCGGGGAACCCCGGGACTGAGGCCTACAATGAGCAGTTCTTC
TRBV27,TRBJ1-2,few,-,CASSFEGQSDGYTF,TGTGCCAGCAGTTTCGAAGGACAGTCCGATGGCTACACCTTC
TRBV6-2/TRBV6-3,TRBJ1-2,many,-,CASSFASYGYTF,TGTGCCAGCAGTTTCGCGTCCTATGGCTACACCTTC
TRBV7-8,TRBJ2-2,many,-,CASSLGSGVNTGELFF,TGTGCCAGCAGCTTAGGCTCGGGGGTCAACACCGGGGAGCTGTTTTTT
TRBV4-1,TRBJ2-3,few,TRBD1,CASSQEGTGGDTQYF,TGCGCCAGCAGCCAAGAGGGGACAGGGGGAGATACGCAGTATTTT
TRBV7-2,TRBJ2-7,many,-,CASTQDLGSYEQYF,TGTGCCAGCACCCAGGACTTGGGTTCCTACGAGCAGTACTTC
TRBV7-9,TRBJ1-5,-,-,CASSLVAGNQPQHF,TGTGCCAGCAGCTTAGTTGCAGGGAATCAGCCCCAGCATTTT
TRBV12-3/TRBV12-4,TRBJ2-1,many,-,CASSLSPQRSTYNEQFF,TGTGCCAGCAGTTTATCACCCCAGCGTTCCACCTACAATGAGCAGTTCTTC
TRBV27,TRBJ2-1,few,-,CASSLFVHRGTEQFF,TGTGCCAGCAGTTTATTCGTACATCGGGGCACTGAGCAGTTCTTC
TRBV27,TRBJ2-1,few,TRBD1,CASSRTQGAAEQFF,TGTGCCAGCAGTCGAACACAGGGGGCAGCTGAGCAGTTCTTC
TRBV10-3,TRBJ1-1,-,-,CAISDLTTEAFF,TGTGCCATCAGTGACCTTACTACTGAAGCTTTCTTT
TRBV6-2/TRBV6-3,TRBJ1-1,-,-,CASSQGPGTEAFF,TGTGCCAGCAGTCAAGGGCCGGGGACTGAAGCTTTCTTT
TRBV30,TRBJ1-3,-,-,CAWRTPGWKNTIYF,TGTGCCTGGAGGACCCCAGGGTGGAAGAACACCATATATTTT
TRBV5-3,TRBJ2-1,-,-,CARGPGGVSYNEQFF,TGTGCCAGGGGCCCCGGGGGTGTCTCCTACAATGAGCAGTTCTTC
TRBV5-5,TRBJ2-7,-,TRBD2,CASRRLASGSYEQYF,TGTGCCAGCAGAAGACTAGCTAGTGGCTCCTACGAGCAGTACTTC
TRBV14,TRBJ1-5,few,-,CASSQGPNQPQHF,TGTGCCAGCAGCCAAGGCCCCAATCAGCCCCAGCATTTT